This entry describes one TCR beta chain. Its antigen remains unknown. The data belong to a study of radiotherapy plus CTLA-4 blockade in lung cancer. At the level of the study: The study recorded objective responses in around 18% of patients and disease control in approximately 31%. Whole-study results and caveats: With interferon-beta, early dynamics of blood T cell clones were reported to best predict response. Once radiotherapy plus ipilimumab had been given, TCR clones derived from tumor expanded in blood.

The germline V gene encodes CDR1 MNHEY and CDR2 SVGAGI. V lost 3 bases to trimming and J lost 7 bases, with 9 bases between them. CDR3 size: 13 residues. Using immunoSEQ multiplex PCR, the repertoire was profiled, and TCRdb retains in-frame clones only, with some absent. This table holds about 45,000 clones, 76% found once. Patients with chemo-refractory metastatic non-small-cell lung cancer received focal radiation plus CTLA-4 blockade with ipilimumab. The origin of this receptor is a human donor with non-small cell lung cancer who had stable disease on radiotherapy plus ipilimumab. The chain recombines TRBV6-5 with TRBJ2-2; D remains ambiguous. Sequenced here: peripheral blood, sampled from a patient treated with radiotherapy plus ipilimumab. CDR3 protein: CASSYSGGGELFF. The CDR3 nucleotides read TGTGCCAGCAGTTATAGTGGTGGCGGGGAGCTGTTTTTT.